The 2 T cell receptor beta chains given below trace back to one sample, sequenced in a study of blood T cell repertoires in COVID-19. Here immunoSEQ multiplex PCR was the method, and the copy in TCRdb shows in-frame clones only, minus some. The top ten clones hold around 5.3% of a sample with over 90,000 clones, roughly nine tenths of them seen once. Sequences were obtained from peripheral blood. These TCRs come from a woman aged 50 to 65 with COVID-19, enrolled during active disease.

V gene TRBV5-1 combines with J gene TRBJ2-5, with TRBD2 identical over 9 bases. This CDR3 is 13 amino acids long. CDR1 and CDR2 (germline): SGHRS, YFSETQ. V gave up 5 bases and J gave up 4 bases; unmatched junction bases: 3. CDR3 DNA sequence: TGCGCCAGCAGGCGGGGGGGCGGAGAGACCCAGTACTTC. It is translated as CASRRGGGETQYF.

The CDR3 region has the DNA TGTGCCAGCAGTTTTGTGGACAACCTGTACGAGCAGTACTTC. This gives the protein CASSFVDNLYEQYF. The rearrangement joins TRBV6-2 or TRBV6-3 to TRBJ2-7; D possibly corresponds to TRBD1 (5 bases). Germline lookup yields CDR1 MNHEY and CDR2 SVGEGT. Trimming removed 4 bases at V and 4 bases at J, with 14 bases between. The CDR3 totals 14 residues.